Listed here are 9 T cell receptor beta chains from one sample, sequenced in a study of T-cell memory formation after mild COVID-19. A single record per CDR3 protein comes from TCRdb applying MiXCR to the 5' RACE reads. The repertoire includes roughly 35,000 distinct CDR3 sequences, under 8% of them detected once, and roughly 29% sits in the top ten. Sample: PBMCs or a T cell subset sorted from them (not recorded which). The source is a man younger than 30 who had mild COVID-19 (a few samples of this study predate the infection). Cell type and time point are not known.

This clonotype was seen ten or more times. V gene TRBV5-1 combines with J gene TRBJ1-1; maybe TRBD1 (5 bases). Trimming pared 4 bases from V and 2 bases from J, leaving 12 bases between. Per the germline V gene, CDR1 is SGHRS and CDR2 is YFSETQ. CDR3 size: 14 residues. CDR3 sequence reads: CASSETASNTEAFF. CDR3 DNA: TGCGCCAGCAGCGAGACAGCTTCCAACACTGAAGCTTTCTTT.

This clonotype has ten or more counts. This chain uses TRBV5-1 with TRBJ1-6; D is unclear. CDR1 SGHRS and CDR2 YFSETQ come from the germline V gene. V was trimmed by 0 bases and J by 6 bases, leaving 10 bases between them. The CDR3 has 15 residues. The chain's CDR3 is CASSLEAIGNSPLHF. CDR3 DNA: TGCGCCAGCAGCTTGGAGGCGATAGGTAATTCACCCCTCCACTTT.

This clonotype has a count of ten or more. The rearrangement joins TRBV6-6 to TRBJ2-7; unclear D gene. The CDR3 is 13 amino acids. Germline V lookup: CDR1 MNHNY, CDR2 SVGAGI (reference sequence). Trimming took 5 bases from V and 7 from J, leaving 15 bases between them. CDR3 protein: CASSLTYQGEQYF. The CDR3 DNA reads TGTGCCAGCAGTCTGACGTATCAAGGGGAGCAGTACTTC.

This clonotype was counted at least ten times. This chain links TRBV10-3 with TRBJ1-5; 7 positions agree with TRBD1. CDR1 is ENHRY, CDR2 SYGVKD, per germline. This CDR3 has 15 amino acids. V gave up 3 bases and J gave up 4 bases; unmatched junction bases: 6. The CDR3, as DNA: TGTGCCATCAGTGAACCCGGGACAGATAATCAGCCCCAGCATTTT. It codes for CAISEPGTDNQPQHF.

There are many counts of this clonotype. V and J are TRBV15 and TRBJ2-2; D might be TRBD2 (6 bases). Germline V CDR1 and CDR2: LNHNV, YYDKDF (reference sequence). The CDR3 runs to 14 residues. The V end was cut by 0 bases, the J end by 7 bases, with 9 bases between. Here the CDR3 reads CATSRDLGGGELFF. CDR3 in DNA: TGTGCCACCAGCAGAGATTTGGGGGGCGGGGAGCTGTTTTTT.

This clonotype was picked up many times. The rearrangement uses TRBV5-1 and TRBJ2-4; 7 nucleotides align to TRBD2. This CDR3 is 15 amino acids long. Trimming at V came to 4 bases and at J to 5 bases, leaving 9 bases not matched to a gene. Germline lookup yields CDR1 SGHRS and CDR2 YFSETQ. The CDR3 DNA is TGCGCCAGCAGCCCGACGAGCGGGGTTGAAAACATTCAGTACTTC. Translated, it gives CASSPTSGVENIQYF.

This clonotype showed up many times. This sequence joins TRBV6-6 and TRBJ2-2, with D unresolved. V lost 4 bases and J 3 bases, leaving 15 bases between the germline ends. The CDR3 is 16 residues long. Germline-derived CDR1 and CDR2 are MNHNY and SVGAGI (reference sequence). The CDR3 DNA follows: TGTGCCAGCAGTTTGGGATTAGTTAGGGACACCGGGGAGCTGTTTTTT. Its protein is CASSLGLVRDTGELFF.

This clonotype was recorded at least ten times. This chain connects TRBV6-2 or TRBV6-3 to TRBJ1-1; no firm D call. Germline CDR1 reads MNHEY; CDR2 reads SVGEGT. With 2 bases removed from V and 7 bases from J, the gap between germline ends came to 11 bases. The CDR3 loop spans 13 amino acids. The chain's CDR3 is CASSYGLSSEAFF. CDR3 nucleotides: TGTGCCAGCAGTTACGGTCTAAGCAGTGAAGCTTTCTTT.

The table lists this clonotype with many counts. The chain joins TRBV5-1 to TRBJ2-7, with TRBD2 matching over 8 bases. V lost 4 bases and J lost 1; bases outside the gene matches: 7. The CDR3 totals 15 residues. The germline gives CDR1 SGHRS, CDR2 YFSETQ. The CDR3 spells CASSPAGGYSYEQYF. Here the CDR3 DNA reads TGCGCCAGCAGCCCGGCGGGGGGTTATTCCTACGAGCAGTACTTC.